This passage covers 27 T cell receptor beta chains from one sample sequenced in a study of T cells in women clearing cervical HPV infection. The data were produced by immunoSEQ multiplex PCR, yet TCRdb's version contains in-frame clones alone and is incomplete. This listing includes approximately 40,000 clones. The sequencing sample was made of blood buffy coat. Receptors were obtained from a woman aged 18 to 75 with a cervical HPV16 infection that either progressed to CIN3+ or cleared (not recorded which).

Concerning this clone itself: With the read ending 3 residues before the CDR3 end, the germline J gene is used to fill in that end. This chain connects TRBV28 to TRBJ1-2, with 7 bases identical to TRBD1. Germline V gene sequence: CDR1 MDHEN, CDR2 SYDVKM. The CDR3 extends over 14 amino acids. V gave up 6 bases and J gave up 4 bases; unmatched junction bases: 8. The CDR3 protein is CASRGARTGYGYTF. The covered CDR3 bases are TGTGCCAGCAGGGGGGCTCGGACAGGCTATGGC.

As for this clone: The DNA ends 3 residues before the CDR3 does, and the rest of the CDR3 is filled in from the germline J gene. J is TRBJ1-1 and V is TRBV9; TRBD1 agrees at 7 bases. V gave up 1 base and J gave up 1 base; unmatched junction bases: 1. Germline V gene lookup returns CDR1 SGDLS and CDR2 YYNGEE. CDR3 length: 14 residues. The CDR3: CASSVNRGNTEAFF. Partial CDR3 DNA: TGTGCCAGCAGCGTAAACAGGGGGAACACTGAA.

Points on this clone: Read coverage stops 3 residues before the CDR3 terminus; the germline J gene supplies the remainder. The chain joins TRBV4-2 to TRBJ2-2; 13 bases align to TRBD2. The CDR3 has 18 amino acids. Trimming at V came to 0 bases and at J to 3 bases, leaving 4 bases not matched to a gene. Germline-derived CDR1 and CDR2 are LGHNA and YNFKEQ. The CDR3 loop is CASSQDETSGGYTGELFF. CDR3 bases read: TGTGCCAGCAGCCAAGACGAGACTAGCGGGGGGTACACCGGGGAG.

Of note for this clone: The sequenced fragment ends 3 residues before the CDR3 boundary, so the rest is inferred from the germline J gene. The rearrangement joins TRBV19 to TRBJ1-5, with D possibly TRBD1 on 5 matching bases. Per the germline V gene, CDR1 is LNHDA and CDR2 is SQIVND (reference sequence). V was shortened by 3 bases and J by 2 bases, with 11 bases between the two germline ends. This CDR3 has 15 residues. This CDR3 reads CASSISRDGNQPQHF. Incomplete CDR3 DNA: TGTGCCAGTAGTATCAGCAGGGATGGCAATCAGCCC.

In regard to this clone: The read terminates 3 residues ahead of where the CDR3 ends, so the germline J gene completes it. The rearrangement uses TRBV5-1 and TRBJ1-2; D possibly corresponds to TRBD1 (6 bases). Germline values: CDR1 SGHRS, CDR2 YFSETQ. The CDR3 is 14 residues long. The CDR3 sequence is CASSLPTGAYGYTF. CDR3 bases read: TGCGCCAGCAGCTTGCCGACAGGAGCCTACGGC.

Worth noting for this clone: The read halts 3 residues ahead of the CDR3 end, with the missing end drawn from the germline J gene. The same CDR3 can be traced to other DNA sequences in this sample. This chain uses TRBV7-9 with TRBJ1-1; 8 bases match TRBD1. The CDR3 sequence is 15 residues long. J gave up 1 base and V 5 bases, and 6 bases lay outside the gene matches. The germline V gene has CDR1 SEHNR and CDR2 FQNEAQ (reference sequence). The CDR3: CASSPQGAGNTEAFF. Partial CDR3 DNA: TGTGCCAGCAGCCCCCAGGGGGCGGGGAACACTGAA. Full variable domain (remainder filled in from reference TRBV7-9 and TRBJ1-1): DTGVSQNPRHKITKRGQNVTFRCDPISEHNRLYWYRQTLGQGPEFLTYFQNEAQLEKSRLLSDRFSAERPKGSFSTLEIQRTEQGDSAMYLCASSPQGAGNTEAFFGQGTRLTVV.

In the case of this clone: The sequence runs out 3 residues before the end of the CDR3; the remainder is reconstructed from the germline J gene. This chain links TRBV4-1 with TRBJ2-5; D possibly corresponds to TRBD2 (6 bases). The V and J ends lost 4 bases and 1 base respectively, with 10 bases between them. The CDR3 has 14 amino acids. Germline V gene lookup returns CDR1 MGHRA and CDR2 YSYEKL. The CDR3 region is CASSRRAPQETQYF. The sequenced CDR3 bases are TGCGCCAGCAGCCGGAGGGCCCCCCAAGAGACC.

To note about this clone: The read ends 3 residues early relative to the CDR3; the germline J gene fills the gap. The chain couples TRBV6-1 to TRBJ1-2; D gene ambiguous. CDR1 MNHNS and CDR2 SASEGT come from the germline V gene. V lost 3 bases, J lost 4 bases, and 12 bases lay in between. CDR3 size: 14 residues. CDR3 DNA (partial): TGTGCCAGCAGTGATGGTACAGCAGTCTATGGC. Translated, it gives CASSDGTAVYG. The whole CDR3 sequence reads CASSDGTAVYGYTF.

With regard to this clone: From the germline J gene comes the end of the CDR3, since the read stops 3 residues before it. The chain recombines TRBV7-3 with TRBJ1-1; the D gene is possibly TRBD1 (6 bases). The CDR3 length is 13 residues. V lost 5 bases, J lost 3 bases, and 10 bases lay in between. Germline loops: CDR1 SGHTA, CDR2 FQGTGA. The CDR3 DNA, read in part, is TGTGCCAGCAGCGCCGGGGGGCACACTGAA. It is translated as CASSAGGHTE. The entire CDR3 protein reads CASSAGGHTEAFF.

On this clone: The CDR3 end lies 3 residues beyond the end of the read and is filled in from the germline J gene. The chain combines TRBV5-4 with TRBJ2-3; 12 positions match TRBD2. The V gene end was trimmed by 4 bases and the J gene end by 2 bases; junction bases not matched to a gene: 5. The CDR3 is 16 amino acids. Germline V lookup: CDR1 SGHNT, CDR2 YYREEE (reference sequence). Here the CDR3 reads CASSGGLAGPTDTQYF. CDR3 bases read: TGTGCCAGCAGCGGTGGACTAGCGGGGCCCACAGATACG.

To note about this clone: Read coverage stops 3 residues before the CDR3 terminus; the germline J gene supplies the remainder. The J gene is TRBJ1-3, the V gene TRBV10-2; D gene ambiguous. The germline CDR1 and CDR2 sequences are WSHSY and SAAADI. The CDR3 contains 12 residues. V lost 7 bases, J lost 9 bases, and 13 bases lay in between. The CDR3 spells CASMPLKGTIYF. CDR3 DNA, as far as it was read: TGCGCCAGCATGCCGCTCAAGGGCACC.

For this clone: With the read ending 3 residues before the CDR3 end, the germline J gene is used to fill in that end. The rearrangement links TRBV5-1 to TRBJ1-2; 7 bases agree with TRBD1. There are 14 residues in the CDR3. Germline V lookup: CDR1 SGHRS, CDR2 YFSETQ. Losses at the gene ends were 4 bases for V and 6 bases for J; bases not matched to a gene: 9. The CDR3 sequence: CASSPDRDSNGYTF. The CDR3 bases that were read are TGCGCCAGCAGCCCCGACCGGGACAGTAATGGC. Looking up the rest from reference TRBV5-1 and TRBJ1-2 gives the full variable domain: KAGVTQTPRYLIKTRGQQVTLSCSPISGHRSVSWYQQTPGQGLQFLFEYFSETQRNKGNFPGRFSGRQFSNSRSEMNVSTLELGDSALYLCASSPDRDSNGYTFGSGTRLTVV.

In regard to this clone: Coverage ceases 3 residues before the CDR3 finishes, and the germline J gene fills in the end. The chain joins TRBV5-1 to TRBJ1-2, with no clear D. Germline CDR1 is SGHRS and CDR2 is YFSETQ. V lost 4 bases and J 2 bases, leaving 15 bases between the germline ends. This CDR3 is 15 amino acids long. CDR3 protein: CASSLPSPSNYGYTF. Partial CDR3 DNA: TGCGCCAGCAGCCTCCCGTCCCCCTCCAACTATGGC.

The CDR3: CASSLTGSFTEAFF. The part of the CDR3 DNA that was read is TGTGCCAGTAGTCTGACAGGGTCTTTCACTGAA. This chain connects TRBV19 to TRBJ1-1; 7 positions match TRBD1. The read finishes 3 residues shy of the CDR3 end, and the germline J gene is used to complete it. The CDR3 is 14 amino acids. Germline CDR1 is LNHDA and CDR2 is SQIVND (reference sequence). With V trimmed by 5 bases and J by 4 bases, 7 bases remained unmatched.

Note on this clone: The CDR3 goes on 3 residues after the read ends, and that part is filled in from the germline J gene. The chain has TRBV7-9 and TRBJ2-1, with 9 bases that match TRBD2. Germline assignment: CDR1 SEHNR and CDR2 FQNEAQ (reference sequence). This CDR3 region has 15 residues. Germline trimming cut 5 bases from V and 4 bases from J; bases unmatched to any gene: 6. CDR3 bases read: TGTGCCAGCAGCCGTAGCGGGGGTACATACAATGAG. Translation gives CASSRSGGTYNE. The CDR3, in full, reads CASSRSGGTYNEQFF. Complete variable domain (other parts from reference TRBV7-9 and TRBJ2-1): DTGVSQNPRHKITKRGQNVTFRCDPISEHNRLYWYRQTLGQGPEFLTYFQNEAQLEKSRLLSDRFSAERPKGSFSTLEIQRTEQGDSAMYLCASSRSGGTYNEQFFGPGTRLTVL.

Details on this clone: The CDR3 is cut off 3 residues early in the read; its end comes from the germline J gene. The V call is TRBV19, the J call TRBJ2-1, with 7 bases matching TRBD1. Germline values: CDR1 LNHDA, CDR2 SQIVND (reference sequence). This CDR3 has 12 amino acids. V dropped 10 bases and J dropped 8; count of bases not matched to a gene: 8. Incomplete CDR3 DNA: TGTGCCACCATGGACAGGTTTGATGAG. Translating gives CATMDRFDE. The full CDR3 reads CATMDRFDEQFF.

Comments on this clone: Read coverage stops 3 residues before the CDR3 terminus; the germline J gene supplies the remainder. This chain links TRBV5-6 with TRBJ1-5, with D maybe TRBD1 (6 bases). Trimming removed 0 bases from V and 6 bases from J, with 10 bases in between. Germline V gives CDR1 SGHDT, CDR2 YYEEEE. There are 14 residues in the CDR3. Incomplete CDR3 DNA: TGTGCCAGCAGCTTGGCTGGGGGCGGTCAGCCC. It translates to CASSLAGGGQP. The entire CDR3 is CASSLAGGGQPQHF.

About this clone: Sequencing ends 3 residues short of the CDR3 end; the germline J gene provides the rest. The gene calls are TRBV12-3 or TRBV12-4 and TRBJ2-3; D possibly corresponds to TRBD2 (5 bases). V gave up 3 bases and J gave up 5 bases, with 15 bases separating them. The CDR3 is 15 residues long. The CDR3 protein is CASSFPGEAEDTQYF. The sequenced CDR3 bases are TGTGCCAGCAGTTTCCCCGGGGAAGCCGAAGATACG.

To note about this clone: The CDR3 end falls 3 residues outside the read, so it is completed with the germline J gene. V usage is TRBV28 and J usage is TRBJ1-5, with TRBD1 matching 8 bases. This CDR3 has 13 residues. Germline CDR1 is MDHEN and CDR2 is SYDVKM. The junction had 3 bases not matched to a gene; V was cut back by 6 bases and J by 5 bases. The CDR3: CASRLGQDQPQHF. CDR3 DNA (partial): TGTGCCAGCAGGCTGGGACAGGATCAGCCC.

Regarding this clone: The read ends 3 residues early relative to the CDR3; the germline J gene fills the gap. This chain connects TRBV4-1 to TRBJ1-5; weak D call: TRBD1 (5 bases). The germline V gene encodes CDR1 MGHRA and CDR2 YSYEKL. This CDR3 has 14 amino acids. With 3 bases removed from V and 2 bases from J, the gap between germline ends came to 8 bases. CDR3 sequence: CASSQAGGNQPQHF. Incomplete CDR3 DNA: TGCGCCAGCAGCCAGGCGGGGGGCAATCAGCCC.

The sequenced CDR3 bases are TGCAGTGCTATCCACGGGTGGGGACAGGGTGATCAGCCC. Its translation is CSAIHGWGQGDQP. The whole CDR3 sequence reads CSAIHGWGQGDQPQHF. The chain uses TRBV20-1 and TRBJ1-5; 9 nucleotides align to TRBD1. The CDR3 end is not reached by the read, which stops 3 residues before it; the germline J gene fills it in. The trim removed 4 bases at V and 5 bases at J, leaving 12 bases unmatched. The CDR3 covers 16 residues. Germline lookup yields CDR1 DFQATT and CDR2 SNEGSKA (reference sequence).

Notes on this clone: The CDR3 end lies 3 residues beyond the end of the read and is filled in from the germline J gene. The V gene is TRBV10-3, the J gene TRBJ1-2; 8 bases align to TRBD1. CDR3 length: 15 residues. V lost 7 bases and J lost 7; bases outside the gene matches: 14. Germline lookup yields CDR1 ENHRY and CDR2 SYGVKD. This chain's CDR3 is CAIKRQGPSWSGYTF. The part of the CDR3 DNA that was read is TGTGCCATCAAGCGACAGGGGCCCTCATGGAGTGGC.

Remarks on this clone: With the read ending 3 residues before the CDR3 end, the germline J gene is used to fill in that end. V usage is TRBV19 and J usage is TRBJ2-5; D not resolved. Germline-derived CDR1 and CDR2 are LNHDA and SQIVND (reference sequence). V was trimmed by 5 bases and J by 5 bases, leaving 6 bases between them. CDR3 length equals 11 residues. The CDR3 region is CASSSGETQYF. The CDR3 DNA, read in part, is TGTGCCAGTAGTTCGGGTGAGACC.

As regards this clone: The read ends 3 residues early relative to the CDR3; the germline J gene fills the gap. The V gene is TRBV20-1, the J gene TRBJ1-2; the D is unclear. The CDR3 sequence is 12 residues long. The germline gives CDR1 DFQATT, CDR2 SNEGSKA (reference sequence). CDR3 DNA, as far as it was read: TGCAGTGCTAGAACACCGGACTCTAGC. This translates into CSARTPDSS. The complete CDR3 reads CSARTPDSSYTF.

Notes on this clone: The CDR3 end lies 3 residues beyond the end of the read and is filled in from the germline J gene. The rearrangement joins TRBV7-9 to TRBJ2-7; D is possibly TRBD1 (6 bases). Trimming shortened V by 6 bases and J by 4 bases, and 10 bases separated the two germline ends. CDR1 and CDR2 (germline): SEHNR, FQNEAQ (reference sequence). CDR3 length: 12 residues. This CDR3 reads CASRGRGYEQYF. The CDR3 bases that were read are TGTGCCAGCAGAGGCAGGGGTTACGAG. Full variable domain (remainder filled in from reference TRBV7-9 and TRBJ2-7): DTGVSQNPRHKITKRGQNVTFRCDPISEHNRLYWYRQTLGQGPEFLTYFQNEAQLEKSRLLSDRFSAERPKGSFSTLEIQRTEQGDSAMYLCASRGRGYEQYFGPGTRLTVT.

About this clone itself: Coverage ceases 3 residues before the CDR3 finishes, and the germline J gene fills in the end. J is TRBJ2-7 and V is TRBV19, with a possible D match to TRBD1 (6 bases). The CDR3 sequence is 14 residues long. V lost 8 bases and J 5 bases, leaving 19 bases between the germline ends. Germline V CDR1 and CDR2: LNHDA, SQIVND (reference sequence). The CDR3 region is CASGRSQGSHEQYF. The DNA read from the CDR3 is TGTGCCAGTGGCCGGTCACAGGGATCCCACGAG.

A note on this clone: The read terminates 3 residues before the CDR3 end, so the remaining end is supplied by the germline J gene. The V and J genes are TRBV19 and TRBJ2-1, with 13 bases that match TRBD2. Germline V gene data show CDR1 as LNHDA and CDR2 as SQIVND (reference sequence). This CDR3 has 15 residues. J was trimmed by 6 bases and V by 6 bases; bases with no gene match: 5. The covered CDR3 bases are TGTGCCAGTAGGGACTGGACTAGCGGGAGCAATGAG. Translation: CASRDWTSGSNE. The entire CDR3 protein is CASRDWTSGSNEQFF.